The next 10 T cell receptor beta chains were all read from a single sample in a study of shared clonotypes between healthy human individuals. Libraries were prepared by immunoSEQ multiplex PCR; TCRdb keeps only in-frame clonotypes and omits some of them. Among 2,100,000 or so clones listed, approximately 94% were seen once. What was sequenced was naive CD4+ T cells sorted from blood. Subset indicated: CD45RA+ positively selected. The receptors originated from a man in his late teens or twenties in good health.

The J gene is TRBJ1-3, the V gene TRBV6-5, with D possibly matching TRBD1 (5 bases). This CDR3 spans 16 amino acids. Germline V gene sequence: CDR1 MNHEY, CDR2 SVGAGI. V lost 2 bases to trimming and J lost 0 bases, with 11 bases between them. CDR3 residues: CASSYTGLFSGNTIYF. The CDR3 DNA sequence: TGTGCCAGCAGTTACACAGGTTTATTCTCTGGAAACACCATATATTTT.

The V call is TRBV6-5, the J call TRBJ1-1; D unresolved. Germline CDR1 is MNHEY and CDR2 is SVGAGI. This CDR3 contains 14 residues. The V end lost 5 bases, the J end lost 1 base, and 11 bases lay between the germline ends. This CDR3 is CASSQRTENTEAFF. The CDR3 DNA reads as TGTGCCAGCAGTCAACGGACCGAGAACACTGAAGCTTTCTTT.

The chain combines TRBV9 with TRBJ2-3, with D hard to call. Trimming left V 0 bases short and J 6 bases short, with 8 bases between. Germline V lookup: CDR1 SGDLS, CDR2 YYNGEE. The CDR3 consists of 13 residues. DNA for the CDR3: TGTGCCAGCAGCGTAGGTCTCCAGGATACGCAGTATTTT. Protein product: CASSVGLQDTQYF.

CDR3 amino acids: CASSSDSNYGYTF. CDR3 DNA sequence: TGTGCCAGCAGCTCTGACAGTAACTATGGCTACACCTTC. The V call is TRBV9, the J call TRBJ1-2; TRBD1 is a possible D gene (5 bases). Trimming left V 4 bases short and J 1 base short, with 8 bases between. The length of the CDR3 is 13 residues. Germline lookup yields CDR1 SGDLS and CDR2 YYNGEE.

The CDR3 loop reads CASSVETGGDTQYF. The CDR3 DNA sequence: TGTGCCAGCAGCGTAGAAACAGGGGGAGATACCCAGTACTTC. V and J are TRBV9 and TRBJ2-5; 8 nucleotides line up with TRBD1. Germline trimming cut 0 bases from V and 8 bases from J; bases unmatched to any gene: 6. From germline, CDR1 is SGDLS and CDR2 YYNGEE. The CDR3 contains 14 residues.

This chain joins TRBV5-8 and TRBJ2-1, with TRBD1 as a possible D gene (6 bases). Germline assignment: CDR1 SGHTS and CDR2 YDEGEE. The CDR3 length is 12 residues. V lost 7 bases and J lost 15, with 20 bases in between. The CDR3, as DNA: TGTGCCAGCGGTACCGGGACAAACCTTGGGTTCTTC. Protein product: CASGTGTNLGFF.

The genes are TRBV28 and TRBJ1-5; D remains unclear. This CDR3 has 16 residues. V lost 5 bases and J lost 2, with 16 bases in between. The germline V gene has CDR1 MDHEN and CDR2 SYDVKM. Here the CDR3 DNA reads TGTGCCAGCAGTCTCGGATATCACAAGGGCAATCAGCCCCAGCATTTT. Protein: CASSLGYHKGNQPQHF.

The chain combines TRBV7-8 with TRBJ2-2; perhaps TRBD2 as D (6 bases). The germline CDR1 and CDR2 sequences are SGHVS and FQNEAQ. The V gene lost 5 bases and the J gene lost 3 bases, with 19 bases spanning the gap. The CDR3 runs 17 residues. The CDR3 is CASSHPSGPGDTGELFF. The CDR3, as DNA: TGTGCCAGCAGCCACCCATCGGGACCGGGAGACACCGGGGAGCTGTTTTTT. Full variable domain (rest looked up from reference TRBV7-8 and TRBJ2-2): GAGVSQSPRYKVAKRGQDVALRCDPISGHVSLFWYQQALGQGPEFLTYFQNEAQLDKSGLPSDRFFAERPEGSVSTLKIQRTQQEDSAVYLCASSHPSGPGDTGELFFGEGSRLTVL.

The sample holds one count of this clone. This chain joins TRBV18 and TRBJ1-2, with D possibly matching TRBD1 (5 bases). The germline V and J ends were trimmed by 1 base and 5 bases, with 11 bases remaining between them. Looked up from germline, CDR1 is KGHSH and CDR2 is LQKENI. The length of the CDR3 is 14 residues. CDR3 in amino acids: CASSPLQGGYGYTF. CDR3 coding DNA: TGTGCCAGCTCACCACTGCAGGGTGGGTATGGCTACACCTTC. The full variable domain, completed using reference TRBV18 and TRBJ1-2, is NAGVMQNPRHLVRRRGQEARLRCSPMKGHSHVYWYRQLPEEGLKFMVYLQKENIIDESGMPKERFSAEFPKEGPSILRIQQVVRGDSAAYFCASSPLQGGYGYTFGSGTRLTVV.

The chain links TRBV6-1 to TRBJ2-1, with TRBD2 as a possible D gene (6 bases). V was cut by 7 bases and J by 7 bases, with 20 bases left in between. CDR3 size: 15 residues. Germline CDR1 is MNHNS and CDR2 is SASEGT. The CDR3: CASTRKVGEVNEQFF. Here the CDR3 DNA reads TGTGCCAGCACCCGAAAGGTAGGGGAGGTTAATGAGCAGTTCTTC.